The present T cell receptor (beta chain) was sequenced within a study of cytomegalovirus exposure and HLA in healthy donors. Use of 60 Vbeta and 13 Jbeta primers characterized the PCR. Only in-frame clones appear in the TCRdb table, and some are missing; sequencing was by immunoSEQ multiplex PCR. The sample consists of 130,000 or so clones, 80% of them appearing once. This CDR3 contains 15 residues. Trimming removed 0 bases from V and 4 bases from J; junction bases left unmatched: 6. Germline assignment: CDR1 SGHRS and CDR2 YFSETQ. The chain couples TRBV5-1 to TRBJ2-7; 8 nucleotides agree with TRBD2. The receptor comes from a man between 25 and 39 years old in good health and CMV-seronegative. Sequences were obtained from PBMCs. CDR3 loop: CASSLASGLVYEQYF. The CDR3 DNA reads as TGCGCCAGCAGCTTGGCCTCGGGACTAGTTTACGAGCAGTACTTC.